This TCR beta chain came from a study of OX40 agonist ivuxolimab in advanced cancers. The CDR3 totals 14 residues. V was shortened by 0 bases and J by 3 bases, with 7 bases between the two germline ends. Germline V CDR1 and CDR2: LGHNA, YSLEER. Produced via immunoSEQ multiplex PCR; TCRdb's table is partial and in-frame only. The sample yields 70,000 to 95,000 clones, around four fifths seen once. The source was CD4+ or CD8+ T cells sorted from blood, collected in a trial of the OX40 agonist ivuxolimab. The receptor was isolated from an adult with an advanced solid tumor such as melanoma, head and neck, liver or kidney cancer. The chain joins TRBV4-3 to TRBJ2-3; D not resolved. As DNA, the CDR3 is TGCGCCAGCAGCCAAGACCATCATACAGATACGCAGTATTTT. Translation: CASSQDHHTDTQYF.